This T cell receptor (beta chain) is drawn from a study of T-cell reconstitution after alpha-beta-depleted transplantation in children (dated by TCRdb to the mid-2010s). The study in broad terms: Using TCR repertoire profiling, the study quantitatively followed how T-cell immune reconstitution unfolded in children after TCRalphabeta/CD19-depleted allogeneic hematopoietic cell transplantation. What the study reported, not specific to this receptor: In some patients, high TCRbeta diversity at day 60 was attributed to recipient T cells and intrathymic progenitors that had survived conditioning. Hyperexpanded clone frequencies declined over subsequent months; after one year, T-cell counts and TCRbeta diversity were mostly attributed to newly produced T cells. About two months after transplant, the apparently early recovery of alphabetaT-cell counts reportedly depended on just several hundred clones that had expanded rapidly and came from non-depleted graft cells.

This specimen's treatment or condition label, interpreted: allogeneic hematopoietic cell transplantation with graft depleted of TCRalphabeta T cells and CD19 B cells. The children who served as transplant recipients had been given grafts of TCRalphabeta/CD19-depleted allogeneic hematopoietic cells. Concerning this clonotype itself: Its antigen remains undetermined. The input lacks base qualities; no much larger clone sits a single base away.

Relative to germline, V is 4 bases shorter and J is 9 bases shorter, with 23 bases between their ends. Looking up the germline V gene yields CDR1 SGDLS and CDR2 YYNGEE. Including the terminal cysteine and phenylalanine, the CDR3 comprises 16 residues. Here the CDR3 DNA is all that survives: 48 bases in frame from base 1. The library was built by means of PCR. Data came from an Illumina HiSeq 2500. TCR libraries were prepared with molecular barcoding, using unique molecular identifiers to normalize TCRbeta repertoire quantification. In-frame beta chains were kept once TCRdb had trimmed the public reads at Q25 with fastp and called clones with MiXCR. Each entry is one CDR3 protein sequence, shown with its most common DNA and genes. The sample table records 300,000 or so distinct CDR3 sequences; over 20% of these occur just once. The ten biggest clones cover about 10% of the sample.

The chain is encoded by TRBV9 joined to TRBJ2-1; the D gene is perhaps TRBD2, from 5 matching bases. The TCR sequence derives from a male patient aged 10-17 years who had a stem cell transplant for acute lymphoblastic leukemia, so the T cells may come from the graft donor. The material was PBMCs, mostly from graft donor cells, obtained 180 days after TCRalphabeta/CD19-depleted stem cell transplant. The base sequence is TGTGCCAGCAGCCCGCTGAACCCCGGGGTTATCACTGAGCAGTTCTTC. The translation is CASSPLNPGVITEQFF.